These 27 T cell receptor beta chains were sequenced from one sample in a study of early T cells in non-severe SARS-CoV-2 infection. TCRdb reanalysed the 5' RACE reads using MiXCR and keeps one entry per CDR3 protein. The sample has around 76,000 distinct CDR3 sequences; about 12% are singletons. What was sequenced was whole blood. These receptors came from an adult who was a healthcare worker with PCR-confirmed SARS-CoV-2 infection or an uninfected control (not recorded which).

This clonotype was seen at least ten times. The chain joins TRBV19 to TRBJ2-6; TRBD2 might be the D (5 bases). Germline CDR1 LNHDA, CDR2 SQIVND (reference sequence). Trimming removed 9 bases at V and 0 bases at J, with 18 bases between. There are 17 residues in the CDR3. The CDR3 region is CASSPAAYRSGANVLTF. DNA of the CDR3: TGTGCCAGCTCACCAGCGGCGTACCGCTCTGGGGCCAACGTCCTGACTTTC.

This clonotype occurred many times. This rearrangement joins TRBV29-1 to TRBJ2-7; 7 nucleotides line up with TRBD1. In germline, CDR1 is SQVTM, CDR2 ANQGSEA. V shed 6 bases and J 4 bases; nucleotides not matched to a gene: 12. CDR3 size: 14 residues. This chain's CDR3 is CSVALPDRAYEQYF. CDR3 sequence (DNA): TGCAGCGTAGCCCTCCCCGACAGGGCTTACGAGCAGTACTTC.

Many counts were recorded for this clonotype. The CDR3 sequence is CASSPRTGLLYGYTF. The DNA for the CDR3 is TGTGCCAGCAGTCCAAGGACAGGCCTCCTCTATGGCTACACCTTC. V gene TRBV6-2 or TRBV6-3 combines with J gene TRBJ1-2, with TRBD1 matching over 7 bases. The trim removed 5 bases at V and 4 bases at J, leaving 10 bases unmatched. Germline V gene sequence: CDR1 MNHEY, CDR2 SVGEGT. The CDR3 extends over 15 amino acids.

Ten or more counts support this clonotype. V gene TRBV5-1 combines with J gene TRBJ2-3; a weak D match, TRBD2 (6 bases). V was clipped by 0 bases and J by 0 bases, with 8 bases between them. The CDR3 covers 15 residues. Germline assignment: CDR1 SGHRS and CDR2 YFSETQ. DNA for the CDR3: TGCGCCAGCAGCTTGGGTAGCGGAAGCACAGATACGCAGTATTTT. This gives the protein CASSLGSGSTDTQYF.

The J gene is TRBJ1-2, the V gene TRBV6-1; D is possibly TRBD1 (5 bases). V gave up 5 bases and J gave up 4 bases, with 20 bases separating them. Germline loops: CDR1 MNHNS, CDR2 SASEGT. The CDR3 consists of 16 residues. The CDR3: CASSTRDGNKGYGYTF. The DNA of the CDR3 is TGTGCCAGCAGTACCCGGGACGGTAACAAGGGCTATGGCTACACCTTC.

This clonotype was seen more than once but under ten times. The chain combines TRBV7-9 with TRBJ1-3; no clear D. CDR1 is SEHNR, CDR2 FQNEAQ, per germline (reference sequence). This CDR3 comprises 13 residues. In DNA form, the CDR3 reads TGTGTAACCAAATCGGGCTCTGGAAACACCATATATTTT. This translates into CVTKSGSGNTIYF.

A single count supports this clonotype. V gene TRBV9 combines with J gene TRBJ1-4; the D is unclear. CDR1 is SGDLS and CDR2 is YYNGEE in the germline V gene. The CDR3 is 15 residues long. Trimming left V 0 bases short and J 3 bases short, with 9 bases between. The CDR3 nucleotides are TGTGCCAGCAGCGTAGGGGGATTTGCTAATGAAAAACTGTTTTTT. It is translated as CASSVGGFANEKLFF.

This clonotype occurred a few times. V is TRBV28 and J is TRBJ2-3, with no clear D. This CDR3 is 11 amino acids long. The V end lost 7 bases, the J end lost 6 bases, and 8 bases lay between the germline ends. Germline assignment: CDR1 MDHEN and CDR2 SYDVKM. For the CDR3, the DNA is TGTGCCAGCATGGGCCGGGATACGCAGTATTTT. This sequence encodes CASMGRDTQYF. Supplemented by reference TRBV28 and TRBJ2-3, the full variable domain reads DVKVTQSSRYLVKRTGEKVFLECVQDMDHENMFWYRQDPGLGLRLIYFSYDVKMKEKGDIPEGYSVSREKKERFSLILESASTNQTSMYLCASMGRDTQYFGPGTRLTVL.

Only a few counts were recorded for this clonotype. The V call is TRBV9, the J call TRBJ2-5, with D perhaps matching TRBD1 (5 bases). The CDR3 spans 12 residues. The germline gives CDR1 SGDLS, CDR2 YYNGEE. The V gene lost 0 bases and the J gene lost 7 bases, with 7 bases spanning the gap. CDR3 nucleotides: TGTGCCAGCAGCGTAGATAGGGGGACCCAGTACTTC. Encoded protein: CASSVDRGTQYF.

This clonotype was counted many times. J is TRBJ2-7 and V is TRBV3-1; D gene ambiguous. V dropped 0 bases and J dropped 4 bases, with 7 bases sitting between them. The CDR3 loop spans 13 amino acids. Looked up from germline, CDR1 is LGHDT and CDR2 is YNNKEL (reference sequence). The CDR3 is CASSQDNGYEQYF. As DNA, the CDR3 is TGTGCCAGCAGCCAAGATAATGGGTACGAGCAGTACTTC.

This clonotype was recorded at least ten times. The chain has TRBV28 and TRBJ2-7; 11 bases match TRBD1. V lost 8 bases and J lost 2; bases outside the gene matches: 2. Per germline, CDR1 MDHEN and CDR2 SYDVKM. This CDR3 region has 13 residues. CDR3 in DNA: TGTGCCAGCCGGACAGGGGGCACCTACGAGCAGTACTTC. This sequence encodes CASRTGGTYEQYF.

The sample holds many counts of this clonotype. The CDR3 DNA reads as TGTGCCAGCAGCCTATCCCTCGGACAGGGGGCGCTGGGCACTGAAGCTTTCTTT. As protein: CASSLSLGQGALGTEAFF. The chain uses TRBV7-9 and TRBJ1-1; TRBD1 agrees at 11 bases. V was pared by 5 bases and J by 4 bases, with 15 bases of the junction left unmatched. Germline V gene lookup returns CDR1 SEHNR and CDR2 FQNEAQ (reference sequence). The CDR3 consists of 18 residues. The full variable domain, rest sourced from reference TRBV7-9 and TRBJ1-1, is DTGVSQNPRHKITKRGQNVTFRCDPISEHNRLYWYRQTLGQGPEFLTYFQNEAQLEKSRLLSDRFSAERPKGSFSTLEIQRTEQGDSAMYLCASSLSLGQGALGTEAFFGQGTRLTVV.

Ten or more counts support this clonotype. V is TRBV5-1 and J is TRBJ2-7; D is ambiguous. The V end was cut by 0 bases, the J end by 0 bases, with 10 bases between. The CDR3 has 15 residues. CDR1 SGHRS and CDR2 YFSETQ come from the germline V gene. CDR3 sequence reads: CASSLVDGASYEQYF. The CDR3 DNA sequence: TGCGCCAGCAGCTTGGTCGACGGAGCCTCCTACGAGCAGTACTTC.

At least ten counts were recorded for this clonotype. This CDR3 reads CASSPPRAGAPNEQFF. The CDR3, as DNA: TGTGCCAGCTCACCACCGAGAGCGGGGGCCCCCAATGAGCAGTTCTTC. The V and J genes are TRBV18 and TRBJ2-1, with 8 bases that match TRBD2. This CDR3 has 16 amino acids. The J segment lost 6 bases and the V segment lost 0 bases, leaving 7 bases of the junction unmatched. Germline CDR1 reads KGHSH; CDR2 reads LQKENI.

J is TRBJ1-6 and V is TRBV20-1; no clear D. The germline V gene encodes CDR1 DFQATT and CDR2 SNEGSKA (reference sequence). The CDR3 consists of 15 residues. V lost 5 bases, J lost 0 bases, and 11 bases lay in between. The DNA for the CDR3 is TGCAGTGCTGCCATCACGAGCTCCTATAATTCACCCCTCCACTTT. It translates to CSAAITSSYNSPLHF.

This clonotype was observed many times. The chain is built from TRBV2 and TRBJ2-5; no clear D. The germline V and J ends were trimmed by 7 bases and 1 base, with 10 bases remaining between them. The germline V gene encodes CDR1 SNHLY and CDR2 FYNNEI. CDR3 length: 13 amino acids. The DNA for the CDR3 is TGTGCCAGCATGCGACAAGGCCAAGAGACCCAGTACTTC. Encoded protein: CASMRQGQETQYF.

In this sample, this clonotype turned up many times. The J gene is TRBJ2-7, the V gene TRBV5-4; 9 bases are a match to TRBD1. This CDR3 is 15 amino acids long. The germline gives CDR1 SGHNT, CDR2 YYREEE (reference sequence). V lost 4 bases, J lost 5 bases, and 10 bases stayed unmatched. CDR3 in amino acids: CASSRPGQGINEQYF. CDR3 coding DNA: TGTGCCAGCAGCCGGCCGGGACAGGGAATCAACGAGCAGTACTTC. Drawing the rest from reference TRBV5-4 and TRBJ2-7, the complete variable domain is ETGVTQSPTHLIKTRGQQVTLRCSSQSGHNTVSWYQQALGQGPQFIFQYYREEENGRGNFPPRFSGLQFPNYSSELNVNALELDDSALYLCASSRPGQGINEQYFGPGTRLTVT.

This clonotype was counted only a few times. J is TRBJ2-1 and V is TRBV6-5; 8 bases are shared with TRBD2. Germline loops: CDR1 MNHEY, CDR2 SVGAGI. Trimming removed 2 bases from V and 0 bases from J; junction bases left unmatched: 3. The CDR3 covers 16 residues. This CDR3 reads CASSYKSGSSYNEQFF. DNA for the CDR3: TGTGCCAGCAGTTACAAGAGCGGGAGCTCCTACAATGAGCAGTTCTTC.

V usage is TRBV30 and J usage is TRBJ2-3, with 13 positions matching TRBD2. The V and J ends lost 0 bases and 1 base, in that order; junction bases with no gene match: 10. Germline CDR1 reads GTSNPN; CDR2 reads SVGIG (reference sequence). The CDR3 has 19 amino acids. The CDR3 is CAWSVRPWTSGSGTDTQYF. The CDR3 region has the DNA TGTGCCTGGAGTGTACGACCCTGGACTAGCGGGAGTGGCACAGATACGCAGTATTTT. The variable domain in full, completed from reference TRBV30 and TRBJ2-3, reads SQTIHQWPATLVQPVGSPLSLECTVEGTSNPNLYWYRQAAGRGLQLLFYSVGIGQISSEVPQNLSASRPQDRQFILSSKKLLLSDSGFYLCAWSVRPWTSGSGTDTQYFGPGTRLTVL.

This clonotype showed up just a few times. The genes are TRBV29-1 and TRBJ2-1, with 7 bases matching TRBD1. J lost 0 bases, V lost 6 bases, and 2 bases had no gene match. The length of the CDR3 is 13 residues. In germline, CDR1 is SQVTM, CDR2 ANQGSEA. CDR3 nucleotide sequence: TGCAGCGTCGGACAGGACTCCTACAATGAGCAGTTCTTC. Residues: CSVGQDSYNEQFF.

This clonotype was detected many times. This chain connects TRBV30 to TRBJ1-1, with D hard to call. Germline CDR1 and CDR2: GTSNPN and SVGIG (reference sequence). Trimming removed 2 bases at V and 7 bases at J, with 8 bases between. The length of the CDR3 is 11 residues. The DNA for the CDR3 is TGTGCCTGGAGTCAGAGCGGTGAAGCTTTCTTT. Protein sequence: CAWSQSGEAFF.

This clonotype was recorded at least ten times. The chain has TRBV12-3 or TRBV12-4 and TRBJ2-5; D remains unclear. Trimming removed 2 bases from V and 5 bases from J, with 12 bases in between. This CDR3 region has 14 residues. The CDR3 DNA sequence: TGTGCCAGCAGTTTACGGAGCGTAGTGGAGACCCAGTACTTC. It specifies CASSLRSVVETQYF.

This clonotype was counted only a few times. This chain uses TRBV5-1 with TRBJ2-1; D may be TRBD2 (5 bases). Germline CDR1 SGHRS, CDR2 YFSETQ. The CDR3 consists of 16 residues. V shed 3 bases and J shed 2 bases, with 15 bases lying between them. CDR3 DNA: TGCGCCAGCAGCTCGGAGGTGGTAGTCCCCTACAATGAGCAGTTCTTC. Protein: CASSSEVVVPYNEQFF.

There are many counts of this clonotype. This sequence joins TRBV20-1 and TRBJ1-5; TRBD1 is a possible D gene (6 bases). V dropped 1 base and J dropped 3 bases, with 16 bases sitting between them. The CDR3 runs 16 residues. The germline gives CDR1 DFQATT, CDR2 SNEGSKA (reference sequence). The CDR3 spells CSARAGLGGVNQPQHF. The CDR3 bases are TGCAGTGCTAGAGCTGGTCTAGGGGGGGTCAATCAGCCCCAGCATTTT.

V is TRBV24-1 and J is TRBJ1-2, with D possibly matching TRBD1 (5 bases). Deletions cut 4 bases from V and 6 bases from J, with 14 bases between. The CDR3 extends over 14 amino acids. CDR1 and CDR2 from the germline V gene are KGHDR and SFDVKD. The CDR3 bases are TGTGCCACCAGTGAATCGAGGGGATGGAATGGCTACACCTTC. It yields the protein CATSESRGWNGYTF.

The V call is TRBV28, the J call TRBJ2-1, with 8 nucleotides matching TRBD2. CDR1 is MDHEN and CDR2 is SYDVKM in the germline V gene. J was trimmed by 12 bases and V by 11 bases; bases with no gene match: 12. The CDR3 has 12 amino acids. The CDR3 reads CAGNPGRAGQFF. DNA of the CDR3: TGTGCCGGCAACCCCGGGAGGGCCGGGCAGTTCTTC.

This clonotype was detected a few times. CDR3 sequence: CASSESAFSSYNEQFF. CDR3 DNA: TGCGCCAGCAGTGAGTCGGCCTTCAGCTCCTACAATGAGCAGTTCTTC. This rearrangement joins TRBV10-1 to TRBJ2-1; D unresolved. Deletions cut 0 bases from V and 0 bases from J, with 9 bases between. In germline, CDR1 is WNHNN, CDR2 SYGVQD (reference sequence). This CDR3 contains 16 residues.